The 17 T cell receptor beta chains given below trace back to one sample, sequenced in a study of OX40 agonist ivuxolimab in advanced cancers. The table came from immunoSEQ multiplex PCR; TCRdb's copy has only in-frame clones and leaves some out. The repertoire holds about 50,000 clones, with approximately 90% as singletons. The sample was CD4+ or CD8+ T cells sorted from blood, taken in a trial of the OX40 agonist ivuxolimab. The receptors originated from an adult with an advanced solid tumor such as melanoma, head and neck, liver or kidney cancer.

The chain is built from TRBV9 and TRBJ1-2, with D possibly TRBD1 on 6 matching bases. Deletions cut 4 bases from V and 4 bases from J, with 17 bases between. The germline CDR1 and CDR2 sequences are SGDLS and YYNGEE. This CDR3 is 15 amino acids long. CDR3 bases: TGTGCCAGCAGCTCCCCGGGACACGGTATCTATGGCTACACCTTC. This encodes CASSSPGHGIYGYTF.

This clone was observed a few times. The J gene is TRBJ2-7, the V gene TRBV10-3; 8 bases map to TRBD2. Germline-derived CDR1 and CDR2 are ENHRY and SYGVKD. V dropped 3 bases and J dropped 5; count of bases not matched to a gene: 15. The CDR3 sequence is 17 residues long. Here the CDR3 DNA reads TGTGCCATCAGTGACTCAGGTAGAGGTCTAGCGGGTGACGAGCAGTACTTC. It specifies CAISDSGRGLAGDEQYF.

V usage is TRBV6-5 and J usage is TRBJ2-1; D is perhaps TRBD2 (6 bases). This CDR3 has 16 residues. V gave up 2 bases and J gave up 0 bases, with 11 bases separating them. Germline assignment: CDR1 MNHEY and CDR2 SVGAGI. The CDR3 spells CASSYGDFPSYNEQFF. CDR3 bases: TGTGCCAGCAGTTACGGGGACTTTCCCTCCTACAATGAGCAGTTCTTC.

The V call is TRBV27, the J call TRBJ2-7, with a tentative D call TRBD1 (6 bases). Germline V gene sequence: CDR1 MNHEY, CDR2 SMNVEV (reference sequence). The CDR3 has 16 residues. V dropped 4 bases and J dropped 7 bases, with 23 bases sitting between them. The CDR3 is CASSSLTGQGVGEQYV. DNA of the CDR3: TGTGCCAGCAGTTCCCTTACGGGACAAGGAGTAGGGGAGCAGTACGTC.

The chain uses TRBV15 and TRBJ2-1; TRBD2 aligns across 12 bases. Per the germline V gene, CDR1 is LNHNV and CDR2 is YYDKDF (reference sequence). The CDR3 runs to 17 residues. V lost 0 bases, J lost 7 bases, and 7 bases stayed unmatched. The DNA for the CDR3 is TGTGCCACCAGCAGAGATTTTAGACTAGCGGGAGATAATGAGCAGTTCTTC. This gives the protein CATSRDFRLAGDNEQFF.

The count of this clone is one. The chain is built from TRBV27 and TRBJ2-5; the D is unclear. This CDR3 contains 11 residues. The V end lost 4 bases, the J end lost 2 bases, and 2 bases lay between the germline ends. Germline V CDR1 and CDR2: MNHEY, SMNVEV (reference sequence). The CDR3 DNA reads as TGTGCCAGCAGTTCTCAAGAGACCCAGTACTTC. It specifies CASSSQETQYF.

The CDR3 DNA is TGTGCCAGCACCCTCGGCGGGAGGGTGTACGAGCAGTACTTC. It yields the protein CASTLGGRVYEQYF. The rearrangement links TRBV6-6 to TRBJ2-7; TRBD2 agrees at 9 bases. This CDR3 is 14 amino acids long. CDR1 and CDR2 from the germline V gene are MNHNY and SVGAGI (reference sequence). Trimming took 7 bases from V and 4 from J; bases not matched to a gene: 8.

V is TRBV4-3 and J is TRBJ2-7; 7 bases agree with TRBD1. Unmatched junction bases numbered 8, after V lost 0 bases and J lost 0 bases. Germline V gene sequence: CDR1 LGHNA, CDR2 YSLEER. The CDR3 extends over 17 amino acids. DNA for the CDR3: TGCGCCAGCAGCCAAGAATTCAGGGGGTATAGCTCCTACGAGCAGTACTTC. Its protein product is CASSQEFRGYSSYEQYF.

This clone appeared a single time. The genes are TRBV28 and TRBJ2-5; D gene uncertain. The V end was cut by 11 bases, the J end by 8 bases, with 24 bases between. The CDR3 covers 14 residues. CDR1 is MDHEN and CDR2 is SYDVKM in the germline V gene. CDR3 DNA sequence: TGTGCCTGCGAAAGGGTGGGTTCTCTAGGTACCCAGTACTTC. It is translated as CACERVGSLGTQYF.

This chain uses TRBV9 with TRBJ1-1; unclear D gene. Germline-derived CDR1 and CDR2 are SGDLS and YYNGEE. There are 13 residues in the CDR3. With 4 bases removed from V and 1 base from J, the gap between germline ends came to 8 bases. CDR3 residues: CASSSSRNTEAFF. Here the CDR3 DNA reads TGTGCCAGCAGCTCCAGCAGGAACACTGAAGCTTTCTTT.

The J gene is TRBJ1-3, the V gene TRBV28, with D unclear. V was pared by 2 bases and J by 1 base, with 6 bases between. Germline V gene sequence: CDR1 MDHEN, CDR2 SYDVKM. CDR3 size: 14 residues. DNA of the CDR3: TGTGCCAGCAGTTTAGATCAGTCTGGAAACACCATATATTTT. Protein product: CASSLDQSGNTIYF.

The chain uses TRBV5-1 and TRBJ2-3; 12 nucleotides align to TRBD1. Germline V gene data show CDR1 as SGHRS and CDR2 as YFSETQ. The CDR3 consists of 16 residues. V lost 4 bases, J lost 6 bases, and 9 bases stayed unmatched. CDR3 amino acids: CASSPLGTGGWDTQYF. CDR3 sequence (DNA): TGCGCCAGCAGCCCCTTAGGGACAGGGGGCTGGGATACGCAGTATTTT.

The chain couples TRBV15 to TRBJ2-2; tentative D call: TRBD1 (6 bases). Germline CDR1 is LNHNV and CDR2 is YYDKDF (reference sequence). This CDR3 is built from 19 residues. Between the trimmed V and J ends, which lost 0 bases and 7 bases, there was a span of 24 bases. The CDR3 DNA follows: TGTGCCACCAGCAGAGATCGATTTGATGGACAGCCCTTCGTCGGGGAGCTGTTTTTT. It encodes CATSRDRFDGQPFVGELFF. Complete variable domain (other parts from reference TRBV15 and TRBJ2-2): DAMVIQNPRYQVTQFGKPVTLSCSQTLNHNVMYWYQQKSSQAPKLLFHYYDKDFNNEADTPDNFQSRRPNTSFCFLDIRSPGLGDTAMYLCATSRDRFDGQPFVGELFFGEGSRLTVL.

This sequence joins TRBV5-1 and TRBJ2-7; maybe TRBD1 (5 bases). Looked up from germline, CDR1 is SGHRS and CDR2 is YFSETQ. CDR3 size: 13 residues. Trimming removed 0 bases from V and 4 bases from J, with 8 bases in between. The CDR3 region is CASSLADRYEQYF. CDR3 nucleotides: TGCGCCAGCAGCTTGGCCGACAGATACGAGCAGTACTTC.

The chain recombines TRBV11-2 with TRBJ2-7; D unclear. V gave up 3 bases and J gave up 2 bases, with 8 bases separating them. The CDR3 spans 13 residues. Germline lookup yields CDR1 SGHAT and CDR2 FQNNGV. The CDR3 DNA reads TGTGCCAGCAGCTTTACAGTGGCCTACGAGCAGTACGTC. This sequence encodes CASSFTVAYEQYV.

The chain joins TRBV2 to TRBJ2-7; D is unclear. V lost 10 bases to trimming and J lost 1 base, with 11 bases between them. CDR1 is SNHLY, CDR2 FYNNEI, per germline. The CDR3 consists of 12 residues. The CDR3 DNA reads TGTGCCACCGCCTATAGATCCTACGAGCAGTACTTC. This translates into CATAYRSYEQYF.

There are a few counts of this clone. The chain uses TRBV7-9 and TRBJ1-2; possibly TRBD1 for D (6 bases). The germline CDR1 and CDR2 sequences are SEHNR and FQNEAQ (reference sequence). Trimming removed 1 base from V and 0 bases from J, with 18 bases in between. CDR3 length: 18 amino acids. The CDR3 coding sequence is TGTGCCAGCAGCTTAGGCACCGACAGGACAAAAGCTAACTATGGCTACACCTTC. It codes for CASSLGTDRTKANYGYTF. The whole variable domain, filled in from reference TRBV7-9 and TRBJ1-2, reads DTGVSQNPRHKITKRGQNVTFRCDPISEHNRLYWYRQTLGQGPEFLTYFQNEAQLEKSRLLSDRFSAERPKGSFSTLEIQRTEQGDSAMYLCASSLGTDRTKANYGYTFGSGTRLTVV.